These T cell receptor beta chains were read from a single sample in a study of blood T cell repertoires in COVID-19. This table comes from immunoSEQ multiplex PCR, and its TCRdb copy is limited to in-frame clones, with some not included. The table records about 180,000 clones, 85% to 90% of them present only once. The sample comprised peripheral blood. The origin of the receptors is a woman aged 70-85 years with COVID-19, enrolled during active disease. The CDR3 runs from the conserved cysteine through the conserved F or W. D genes are given only for firm matches.

. | TRBJ2-7 | TRBV5-5 | CASSFGRDSYEQYF | TGTGCCAGCAGCTTCGGGCGGGACTCCTACGAGCAGTACTTC
TRBD1 | TRBJ2-1 | TRBV6-5 | CASRGSWGSYNEQFF | TGTGCCTCCAGGGGGTCTTGGGGATCCTACAATGAGCAGTTCTTC
. | TRBJ1-1 | TRBV7-9 | CASSLAQAGRTEAFF | TGTGCCAGCAGCTTAGCGCAGGCAGGGCGGACTGAAGCTTTCTTT
TRBD1 | TRBJ2-2 | TRBV11-1 | CASSTGTGVYSGELFF | TGTGCCAGCAGCACCGGGACAGGGGTTTATTCCGGGGAGCTGTTTTTT
TRBD1 | TRBJ2-7 | TRBV5-1 | CASSFPPTRTGWSYEQYF | TGCGCCAGCAGCTTTCCTCCTACCAGGACAGGGTGGAGCTACGAGCAGTACTTC
TRBD1 | TRBJ2-7 | TRBV7-2 | CASSPDRGSPPYEQYF | TGTGCCAGCAGCCCAGACAGGGGCTCGCCTCCCTACGAGCAGTACTTC
. | TRBJ2-1 | TRBV20-1 | CSASKEVEQFF | TGCAGTGCTAGTAAGGAGGTTGAGCAGTTCTTC
TRBD1 | TRBJ2-1 | TRBV6-5 | CASEGTGGSEQFF | TGTGCCAGTGAGGGGACAGGGGGCAGTGAGCAGTTCTTC
. | TRBJ1-1 | TRBV5-6 | CASSLNQGGARVNTEAFF | TGTGCCAGCAGCTTGAATCAAGGAGGCGCCCGAGTGAACACTGAAGCTTTCTTT
TRBD1 | TRBJ1-2 | TRBV7-9 | CASSRVSDRLDYGYTF | TGTGCCAGCAGCCGAGTATCGGACAGGCTTGACTATGGCTACACCTTC
TRBD2 | TRBJ2-7 | TRBV10-3 | CAISGGLAGGMYEQYF | TGTGCCATCAGTGGGGGACTAGCGGGAGGTATGTACGAGCAGTACTTC
TRBD1 | TRBJ1-5 | TRBV12-5 | CASGLVGTGVGQPQHF | TGTGCTAGTGGTTTGGTGGGGACAGGGGTAGGTCAGCCCCAGCATTTT
TRBD1 | TRBJ1-5 | TRBV10-3 | CAISDTGTGGVSNQPQHF | TGTGCCATCAGTGACACCGGGACAGGGGGCGTAAGCAATCAGCCCCAGCATTTT
. | TRBJ2-7 | TRBV21-1 | CASSKRGAGTRSSYEQYF | TGTGCCAGCAGCAAGCGCGGGGCTGGGACTAGAAGCTCCTACGAGCAGTACTTC